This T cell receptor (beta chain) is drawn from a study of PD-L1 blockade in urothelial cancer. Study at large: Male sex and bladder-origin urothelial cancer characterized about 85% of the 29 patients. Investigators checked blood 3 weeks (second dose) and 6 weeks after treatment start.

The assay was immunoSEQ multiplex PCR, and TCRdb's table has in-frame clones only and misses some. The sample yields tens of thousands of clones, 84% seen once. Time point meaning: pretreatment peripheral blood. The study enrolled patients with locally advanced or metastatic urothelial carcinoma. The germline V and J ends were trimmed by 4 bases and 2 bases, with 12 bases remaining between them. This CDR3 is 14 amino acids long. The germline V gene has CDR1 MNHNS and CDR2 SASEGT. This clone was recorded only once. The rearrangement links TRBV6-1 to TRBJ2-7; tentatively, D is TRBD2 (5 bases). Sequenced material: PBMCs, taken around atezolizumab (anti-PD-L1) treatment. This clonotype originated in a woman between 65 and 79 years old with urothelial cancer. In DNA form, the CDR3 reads TGTGCCAGCAGTGGTCGACTACCGCCCTACGAGCAGTACTTC. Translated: CASSGRLPPYEQYF.